This entry describes one T cell receptor (beta chain). No antigen is known for it. TCRdb's table, derived via immunoSEQ multiplex PCR, lists solely in-frame clones and lacks some. The sample comprises 100,000 or so clones, about 94% of which are singletons, and 0.17% rests with the top ten. This record belongs to a study of graft-versus-host responses after intestinal transplantation. At the level of the study: The transplants performed in recipients were multivisceral, liver-intestinal, or isolated intestinal. All recipients were given anti-thymocyte globulin induction, and tacrolimus and steroids were then administered for around three years.

Study-wide results and caveats: Ileal or blood samples showed some GvH clones first, and such clones were also found in recipient marrow.

This CDR3 is 14 amino acids long. Germline assignment: CDR1 MNHNY and CDR2 SVGAGI (reference sequence). Between the trimmed V and J ends, which lost 5 bases and 2 bases, there was a span of 12 bases. The chain is built from TRBV6-6 and TRBJ1-2; D gene uncertain. The sequence derives from a human donor who received an intestinal transplant. Sequences were derived from unstimulated CD4+ T cells sorted from spleen or lymph node cells, sampled before intestinal transplant. CDR3 residues: CASSALRGNYGYTF. DNA of the CDR3: TGTGCCAGCAGTGCCCTGAGAGGGAACTATGGCTACACCTTC.